Here is one T cell receptor beta chain with its context. Its antigen is not identified. This entry belongs to a study of cytomegalovirus exposure and HLA in healthy donors. Study results and caveats: Certain sequence variants were highly shared and formed a cluster, and this cluster was likely a sequencing artifact. The availability of immune exposure information extended only to CMV serostatus.

The study ran its PCR with 60 Vbeta and 13 Jbeta primers. Assay: immunoSEQ multiplex PCR; the TCRdb copy retains only in-frame clones and omits some. Counted here are some 200,000 clones, 80% occurring once; the ten biggest clones make up about 0.64%. Germline assignment: CDR1 LNHNV and CDR2 YYDKDF (reference sequence). The CDR3 spans 16 residues. Trimming at V came to 0 bases and at J to 0 bases, leaving 2 bases not matched to a gene. At sampling all donors were nominally healthy, likely with unrecorded immune exposures. The sequence came from a boy younger than 18 in good health and CMV-seronegative. The V and J genes are TRBV15 and TRBJ1-3; 7 bases match TRBD1. Sequenced sample: PBMCs. This CDR3 is CATSRETGSSGNTIYF. CDR3 nucleotide sequence: TGTGCCACCAGCAGAGAGACAGGGAGCTCTGGAAACACCATATATTTT.